One and the same sample provided the 21 T cell receptor beta chains below, sequenced in a study of OX40 agonist ivuxolimab in advanced cancers. TCRdb keeps only in-frame clones here, not all; method: immunoSEQ multiplex PCR. The table shows under 85,000 clones, with more than 75% occurring only once. Sequenced here: CD4+ or CD8+ T cells sorted from blood, sampled in a trial of the OX40 agonist ivuxolimab. The receptors shown here come from an adult with an advanced solid tumor such as melanoma, head and neck, liver or kidney cancer.

The CDR3 here is CASSPLAPSSYNSPLHF. DNA of the CDR3: TGTGCCAGCTCACCACTGGCGCCAAGCTCCTATAATTCACCCCTCCACTTT. The chain joins TRBV18 to TRBJ1-6; the D is unclear. Germline lookup yields CDR1 KGHSH and CDR2 LQKENI. V gave up 1 base and J gave up 0 bases, with 10 bases separating them. The CDR3 sequence is 17 residues long.

V usage is TRBV15 and J usage is TRBJ2-5; D is uncertain. The germline V gene has CDR1 LNHNV and CDR2 YYDKDF (reference sequence). V was shortened by 1 base and J by 0 bases, with 9 bases between the two germline ends. The CDR3 loop spans 15 amino acids. Here the CDR3 reads CATSRAAQYQETQYF. The CDR3 DNA reads as TGTGCCACCAGCAGAGCCGCTCAGTACCAAGAGACCCAGTACTTC.

This rearrangement joins TRBV7-9 to TRBJ2-1; D unresolved. Trimming removed 1 base at V and 3 bases at J, with 7 bases between. The CDR3 covers 14 residues. Germline CDR1 and CDR2: SEHNR and FQNEAQ (reference sequence). The CDR3 DNA is TGTGCCAGCAGCTTAGGTGCCCTCTACAATGAGCAGTTCTTC. This gives the protein CASSLGALYNEQFF.

The chain is built from TRBV11-2 and TRBJ2-7; 7 bases are a match to TRBD2. Germline trimming cut 5 bases from V and 10 bases from J; bases unmatched to any gene: 17. The CDR3 length is 15 residues. Looked up from germline, CDR1 is SGHAT and CDR2 is FQNNGV. The CDR3 spells CASSPYGEGSFTQYF. Here the CDR3 DNA reads TGTGCCAGCAGCCCCTATGGGGAGGGTAGCTTCACCCAGTACTTC.

The rearrangement joins TRBV5-1 to TRBJ2-3, with 10 bases fitting TRBD1. In germline, CDR1 is SGHRS, CDR2 YFSETQ. There are 17 residues in the CDR3. The junction had 12 bases not matched to a gene; V was cut back by 4 bases and J by 4 bases. The CDR3 spells CASSPSGGTGVPDTQYF. As DNA, the CDR3 is TGCGCCAGCAGCCCCTCCGGGGGGACAGGGGTTCCAGATACGCAGTATTTT.

This rearrangement joins TRBV5-1 to TRBJ1-2, with D possibly matching TRBD1 (5 bases). Trimming took off 0 bases at V and 0 bases at J, with 9 bases between the two ends. The V gene's germline CDR1 is SGHRS and CDR2 YFSETQ. The CDR3 has 15 residues. CDR3 loop: CASSLDGGTNYGYTF. The CDR3 DNA is TGCGCCAGCAGCTTGGATGGGGGAACTAACTATGGCTACACCTTC.

The chain recombines TRBV27 with TRBJ2-1; 7 bases are a match to TRBD1. This CDR3 region has 16 residues. Per germline, CDR1 MNHEY and CDR2 SMNVEV (reference sequence). With V trimmed by 0 bases and J by 6 bases, 8 bases remained unmatched. CDR3 in amino acids: CASSLSWLDRLNEQFF. DNA for the CDR3: TGTGCCAGCAGTTTATCTTGGCTGGACAGGCTCAATGAGCAGTTCTTC.

This clone was picked up one time. The chain recombines TRBV6-1 with TRBJ2-3, with D unresolved. Germline CDR1 is MNHNS and CDR2 is SASEGT. The CDR3 runs 14 residues. The V gene lost 7 bases and the J gene lost 4 bases, with 15 bases spanning the gap. The CDR3 protein is CASKHSPSPDTQYF. CDR3 coding DNA: TGTGCCAGCAAGCACAGCCCTTCTCCAGATACGCAGTATTTT.

The chain carries TRBV6-1 and TRBJ1-6, with 11 bases matching TRBD1. Germline V gives CDR1 MNHNS, CDR2 SASEGT. The CDR3 runs 15 residues. Losses at the gene ends were 4 bases for V and 9 bases for J; bases not matched to a gene: 5. This chain's CDR3 is CASSAPGQGASPLHF. CDR3 nucleotide sequence: TGTGCCAGCAGTGCCCCCGGACAGGGGGCTTCACCCCTCCACTTT.

This chain links TRBV7-2 with TRBJ1-5, with D perhaps TRBD1 (5 bases). Per germline, CDR1 SGHTA and CDR2 FQGNSA. This CDR3 is 16 amino acids long. Trimming removed 4 bases at V and 5 bases at J, with 18 bases between. CDR3: CASSSSGTTGHQPQHF. The DNA of the CDR3 is TGTGCCAGCAGCTCATCCGGGACCACAGGACATCAGCCCCAGCATTTT.

V is TRBV18 and J is TRBJ2-4, with D perhaps given as TRBD1 or TRBD2 (5 bases each). This CDR3 has 15 residues. Germline CDR1 reads KGHSH; CDR2 reads LQKENI. Trimming took 6 bases from V and 0 from J, leaving 12 bases between them. CDR3 sequence: CASSPTGTAKNIQYF. CDR3 DNA: TGTGCCAGCTCGCCAACCGGGACAGCCAAAAACATTCAGTACTTC.

This chain's CDR3 is CASSLRGAIRETQYF. The CDR3 nucleotides read TGTGCCAGCAGCTTACGGGGGGCGATTCGGGAGACCCAGTACTTC. The chain has TRBV7-9 and TRBJ2-5; D possibly corresponds to TRBD2 (7 bases). Germline V gives CDR1 SEHNR, CDR2 FQNEAQ (reference sequence). The CDR3 has 15 amino acids. V was clipped by 2 bases and J by 5 bases, with 15 bases between them.

This clone showed up just once. The chain couples TRBV25-1 to TRBJ2-1, with 10 bases identical to TRBD1. Germline CDR1 and CDR2: MGHDK and SYGVNS. The CDR3 runs 14 residues. With V trimmed by 3 bases and J by 6 bases, 2 bases remained unmatched. CDR3 bases: TGTGCCAGCAGTGACCGACAGGGGGCCAATGAGCAGTTCTTC. This codes for CASSDRQGANEQFF.

V gene TRBV11-2 combines with J gene TRBJ2-5; 8 nucleotides agree with TRBD2. Germline assignment: CDR1 SGHAT and CDR2 FQNNGV. CDR3 size: 15 residues. V lost 7 bases, J lost 5 bases, and 12 bases stayed unmatched. The CDR3 region has the DNA TGTGCCAGCACCCGCGCCTCGGGGGGGCGGGAGACCCAGTACTTC. Its translation is CASTRASGGRETQYF.

This clone was seen once. The chain is built from TRBV27 and TRBJ2-7, with D maybe TRBD2 (6 bases). V was shortened by 8 bases and J by 3 bases, with 14 bases between the two germline ends. This CDR3 has 13 residues. The germline CDR1 and CDR2 sequences are MNHEY and SMNVEV (reference sequence). This CDR3 reads CASWAGSDYEQYF. The DNA of the CDR3 is TGTGCCAGCTGGGCGGGGTCTGACTACGAGCAGTACTTC.

This clone was found a few times. The genes are TRBV6-1 and TRBJ1-6; D ambiguous. Per the germline V gene, CDR1 is MNHNS and CDR2 is SASEGT. CDR3 length equals 15 residues. V lost 10 bases and J 4 bases, leaving 17 bases between the germline ends. The CDR3 is CATRQGLSYNSPLHF. The CDR3 nucleotides read TGTGCCACCCGACAAGGGCTATCTTATAATTCACCCCTCCACTTT.

This clone appeared a few times. This chain joins TRBV27 and TRBJ1-2; D ambiguous. CDR3 length: 17 residues. Germline V gives CDR1 MNHEY, CDR2 SMNVEV (reference sequence). Trimming left V 5 bases short and J 0 bases short, with 19 bases between. This chain's CDR3 is CASSRTYDPFSNYGYTF. The CDR3 DNA is TGTGCCAGCAGTCGCACATACGACCCGTTTTCTAACTATGGCTACACCTTC.

V usage is TRBV7-3 and J usage is TRBJ1-2; D unresolved. Germline V gene data show CDR1 as SGHTA and CDR2 as FQGTGA. This CDR3 comprises 13 residues. V was cut by 2 bases and J by 1 base, with 5 bases left in between. The CDR3 DNA reads TGTGCCAGCAGCTTAGACAATAACTATGGCTACACCTTC. This gives the protein CASSLDNNYGYTF.

This chain connects TRBV30 to TRBJ2-1, with 14 nucleotides matching TRBD2. CDR3 size: 14 residues. The ends lost 6 bases at V and 8 bases at J; junction bases unmatched: 6. The V gene's germline CDR1 is GTSNPN and CDR2 SVGIG (reference sequence). The CDR3 protein is CACARGLAGDEQFF. The CDR3 DNA sequence: TGTGCCTGCGCCAGGGGACTAGCGGGAGATGAGCAGTTCTTC.

The table lists this clone with a count of one. This chain uses TRBV28 with TRBJ2-1; D unresolved. Germline assignment: CDR1 MDHEN and CDR2 SYDVKM. The length of the CDR3 is 14 residues. V was clipped by 5 bases and J by 5 bases, with 13 bases between them. DNA for the CDR3: TGTGCCAGCAGTGCCGCGGACCGGGACAATGAGCAGTTCTTC. Its protein product is CASSAADRDNEQFF. Filled out from reference TRBV28 and TRBJ2-1, the complete variable domain reads DVKVTQSSRYLVKRTGEKVFLECVQDMDHENMFWYRQDPGLGLRLIYFSYDVKMKEKGDIPEGYSVSREKKERFSLILESASTNQTSMYLCASSAADRDNEQFFGPGTRLTVL.

The chain joins TRBV5-1 to TRBJ2-6; no clear D gene. Between the trimmed V and J ends, which lost 3 bases and 2 bases, there was a span of 9 bases. CDR3 length: 15 amino acids. Germline V CDR1 and CDR2: SGHRS, YFSETQ. This CDR3 reads CASSSQPPGANVLTF. The CDR3 DNA reads as TGCGCCAGCAGCTCGCAACCCCCTGGGGCCAACGTCCTGACTTTC.